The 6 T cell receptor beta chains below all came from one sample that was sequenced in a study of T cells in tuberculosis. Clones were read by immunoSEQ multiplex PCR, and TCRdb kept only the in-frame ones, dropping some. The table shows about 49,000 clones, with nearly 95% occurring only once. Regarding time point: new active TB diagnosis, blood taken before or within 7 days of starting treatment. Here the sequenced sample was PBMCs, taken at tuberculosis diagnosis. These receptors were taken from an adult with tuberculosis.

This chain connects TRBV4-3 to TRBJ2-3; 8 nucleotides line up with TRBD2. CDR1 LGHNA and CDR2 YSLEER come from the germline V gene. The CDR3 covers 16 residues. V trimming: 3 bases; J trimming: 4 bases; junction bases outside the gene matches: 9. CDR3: CASSQGAGVISDTQYF. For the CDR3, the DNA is TGCGCCAGCAGCCAGGGAGCGGGAGTGATTTCAGATACGCAGTATTTT.

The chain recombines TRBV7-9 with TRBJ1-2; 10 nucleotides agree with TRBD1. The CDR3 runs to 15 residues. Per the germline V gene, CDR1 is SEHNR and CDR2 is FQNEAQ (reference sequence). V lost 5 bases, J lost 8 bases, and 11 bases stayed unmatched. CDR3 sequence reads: CASSGPPGQGKGYTF. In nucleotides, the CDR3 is TGTGCCAGCAGCGGTCCCCCGGGACAGGGGAAAGGCTACACCTTC. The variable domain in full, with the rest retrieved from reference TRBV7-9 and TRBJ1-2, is DTGVSQNPRHKITKRGQNVTFRCDPISEHNRLYWYRQTLGQGPEFLTYFQNEAQLEKSRLLSDRFSAERPKGSFSTLEIQRTEQGDSAMYLCASSGPPGQGKGYTFGSGTRLTVV.

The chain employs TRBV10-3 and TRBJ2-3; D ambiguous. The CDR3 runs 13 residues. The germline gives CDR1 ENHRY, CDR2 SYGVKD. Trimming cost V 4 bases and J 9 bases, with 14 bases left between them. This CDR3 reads CAISGKSPGTQYF. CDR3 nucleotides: TGTGCCATCAGTGGAAAGAGTCCAGGAACGCAGTATTTT.

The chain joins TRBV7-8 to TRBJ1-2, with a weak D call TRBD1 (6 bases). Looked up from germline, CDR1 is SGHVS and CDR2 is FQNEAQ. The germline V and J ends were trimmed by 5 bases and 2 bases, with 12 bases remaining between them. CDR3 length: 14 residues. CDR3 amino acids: CASSIDRLNYGYTF. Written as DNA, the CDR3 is TGTGCCAGCAGCATTGACAGGCTAAACTATGGCTACACCTTC.

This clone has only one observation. The CDR3 here is CASEPQGIAGELFF. As DNA, the CDR3 is TGTGCCAGCGAACCACAGGGGATTGCCGGGGAGCTGTTTTTT. V usage is TRBV28 and J usage is TRBJ2-2; TRBD1 matches at 7 bases. V dropped 8 bases and J dropped 6; count of bases not matched to a gene: 9. The CDR3 is 14 amino acids. From germline, CDR1 is MDHEN and CDR2 SYDVKM.

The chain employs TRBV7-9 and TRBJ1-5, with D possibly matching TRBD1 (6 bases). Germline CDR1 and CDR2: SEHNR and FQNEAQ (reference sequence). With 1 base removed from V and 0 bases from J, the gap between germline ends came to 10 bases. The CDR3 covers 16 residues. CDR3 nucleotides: TGTGCCAGCAGCTTAGTGACAGGCGGTAGCAATCAGCCCCAGCATTTT. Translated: CASSLVTGGSNQPQHF.